These 10 T cell receptor beta chains originate from one sample sequenced in a study of blood T cell repertoires in COVID-19. TCRdb's copy holds only in-frame clones and misses some; the assay was immunoSEQ multiplex PCR. This table holds some 220,000 clones, around four fifths found once. Input material: peripheral blood. These receptors were taken from a woman aged 55-70 years who had recovered from COVID-19.

The CDR3 DNA follows: TGCAGTGCTAGTGAGTCCGGACACACAGCATCCAATGAGCAGTTCTTC. Translation: CSASESGHTASNEQFF. The chain couples TRBV20-1 to TRBJ2-1; maybe TRBD1 (5 bases). This CDR3 region has 16 residues. V lost 3 bases and J 6 bases, leaving 21 bases between the germline ends. CDR1 and CDR2 (germline): DFQATT, SNEGSKA (reference sequence).

The chain couples TRBV6-1 to TRBJ2-3; no reliable D call. The V end was cut by 1 base, the J end by 3 bases, with 8 bases between. This CDR3 comprises 14 residues. In germline, CDR1 is MNHNS, CDR2 SASEGT. CDR3 loop: CASSEGSWTDTQYF. CDR3 nucleotide sequence: TGTGCCAGCAGTGAAGGTAGCTGGACAGATACGCAGTATTTT.

This clone was seen only once. The J gene is TRBJ2-3, the V gene TRBV5-4, with 12 nucleotides matching TRBD2. Germline V CDR1 and CDR2: SGHNT, YYREEE (reference sequence). The CDR3 is 16 amino acids. The junction had 3 bases not matched to a gene; V was cut back by 1 base and J by 3 bases. The CDR3 protein is CASSLLTSGRTDTQYF. Here the CDR3 DNA reads TGTGCCAGCAGCTTGTTGACTAGCGGGAGAACAGATACGCAGTATTTT.

This clone was recorded a few times. This rearrangement joins TRBV5-6 to TRBJ1-5, with D maybe TRBD1 (6 bases). Between the trimmed V and J ends, which lost 4 bases and 7 bases, there was a span of 15 bases. Germline CDR1 is SGHDT and CDR2 is YYEEEE. CDR3 size: 14 residues. Here the CDR3 DNA reads TGTGCCAGCAGCAAGACGGGGGGCGGACAGCCCCAGCATTTT. It specifies CASSKTGGGQPQHF.

This chain links TRBV11-2 with TRBJ2-7; TRBD1 matches at 7 bases. The germline V gene has CDR1 SGHAT and CDR2 FQNNGV. V lost 3 bases and J lost 6; bases outside the gene matches: 8. The CDR3 length is 14 residues. The CDR3 protein is CASSFRQGPFEQYF. CDR3 nucleotides: TGTGCCAGCAGCTTTAGACAGGGTCCTTTCGAGCAGTACTTC.

This clone was observed at least ten times. The V call is TRBV9, the J call TRBJ1-3; D unresolved. The CDR3 has 15 amino acids. In germline, CDR1 is SGDLS, CDR2 YYNGEE. Trimming shortened V by 3 bases and J by 0 bases, and 10 bases separated the two germline ends. In nucleotides, the CDR3 is TGTGCCAGCAGCGCGAGGGCAGCCTCTGGAAACACCATATATTTT. Translated, it gives CASSARAASGNTIYF.

The chain links TRBV19 to TRBJ1-5; 7 bases are shared with TRBD1. The V and J ends lost 5 bases and 6 bases, in that order; junction bases with no gene match: 13. Germline assignment: CDR1 LNHDA and CDR2 SQIVND (reference sequence). The CDR3 contains 16 residues. CDR3 nucleotide sequence: TGTGCCAGTAGTGCCCAAGGGGAACAGGGGATTCAGCCCCAGCATTTT. Amino acids: CASSAQGEQGIQPQHF. Based on the CDR3 plus reference TRBV19 and TRBJ1-5, the full variable domain is DGGITQSPKYLFRKEGQNVTLSCEQNLNHDAMYWYRQDPGQGLRLIYYSQIVNDFQKGDIAEGYSVSREKKESFPLTVTSAQKNPTAFYLCASSAQGEQGIQPQHFGDGTRLSIL.

This chain joins TRBV5-5 and TRBJ2-2; 7 bases map to TRBD2. CDR1 SGHKS and CDR2 YYEKEE come from the germline V gene (reference sequence). This CDR3 is built from 12 residues. V lost 4 bases, J lost 6 bases, and 0 bases stayed unmatched. CDR3 in DNA: TGTGCCAGCAGCGCGGGAGCCGGGGAGCTGTTTTTT. Protein: CASSAGAGELFF.

A single count supports this clone. The genes are TRBV7-2 and TRBJ1-2; unclear D gene. With 4 bases removed from V and 4 bases from J, the gap between germline ends came to 10 bases. Germline V gene data show CDR1 as SGHTA and CDR2 as FQGNSA. This CDR3 is built from 13 residues. The CDR3, as DNA: TGTGCCAGCAGCTCGGGTTTTGGCTATGGCTACACCTTC. It is translated as CASSSGFGYGYTF.

This clone has a single count. The chain carries TRBV7-3 and TRBJ2-3, with 8 positions matching TRBD1. Germline V gene sequence: CDR1 SGHTA, CDR2 FQGTGA. The V and J ends lost 5 bases and 4 bases, in that order; junction bases with no gene match: 11. CDR3 size: 16 residues. The CDR3 loop reads CASSRGPTGAADTQYF. CDR3 nucleotides: TGTGCCAGCAGCAGAGGGCCGACAGGGGCCGCAGATACGCAGTATTTT.